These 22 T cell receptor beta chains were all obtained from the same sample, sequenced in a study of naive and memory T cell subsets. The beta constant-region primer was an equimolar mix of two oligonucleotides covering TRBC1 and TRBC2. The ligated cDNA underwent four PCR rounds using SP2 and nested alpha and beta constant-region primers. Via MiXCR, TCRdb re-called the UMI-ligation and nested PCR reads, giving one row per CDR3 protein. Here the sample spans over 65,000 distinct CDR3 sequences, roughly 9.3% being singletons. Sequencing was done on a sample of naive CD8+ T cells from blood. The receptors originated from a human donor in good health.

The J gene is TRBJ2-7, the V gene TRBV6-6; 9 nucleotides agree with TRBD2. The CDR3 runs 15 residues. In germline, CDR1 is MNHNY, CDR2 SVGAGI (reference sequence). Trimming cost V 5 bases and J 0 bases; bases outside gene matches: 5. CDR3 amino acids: CASSLSSGDSYEQYF. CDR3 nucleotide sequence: TGTGCCAGCAGTCTGTCTAGCGGGGACTCCTACGAGCAGTACTTC.

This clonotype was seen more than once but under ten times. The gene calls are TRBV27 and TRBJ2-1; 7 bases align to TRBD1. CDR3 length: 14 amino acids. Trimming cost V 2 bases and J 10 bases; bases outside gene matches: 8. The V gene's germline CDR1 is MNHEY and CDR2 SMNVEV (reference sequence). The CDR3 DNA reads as TGTGCCAGCAGTTTAGTTGGCAGGGGGACGGAGCAGTTCTTC. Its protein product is CASSLVGRGTEQFF.

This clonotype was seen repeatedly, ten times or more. The CDR3 DNA reads TGTGCCACCAGCCAACTCGGGACAGGAGATAACTATGGCTACACCTTC. This translates into CATSQLGTGDNYGYTF. The rearrangement joins TRBV15 to TRBJ1-2; 8 nucleotides match TRBD1. Germline assignment: CDR1 LNHNV and CDR2 YYDKDF (reference sequence). Unmatched junction bases numbered 9, after V lost 5 bases and J lost 1 base. The CDR3 runs to 16 residues.

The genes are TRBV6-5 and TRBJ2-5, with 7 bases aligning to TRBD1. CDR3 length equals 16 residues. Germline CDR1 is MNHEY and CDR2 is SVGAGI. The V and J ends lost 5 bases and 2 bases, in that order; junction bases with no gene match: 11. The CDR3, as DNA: TGTGCCAGCAGTCAACGACAGGGACAGCCTCAAGAGACCCAGTACTTC. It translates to CASSQRQGQPQETQYF.

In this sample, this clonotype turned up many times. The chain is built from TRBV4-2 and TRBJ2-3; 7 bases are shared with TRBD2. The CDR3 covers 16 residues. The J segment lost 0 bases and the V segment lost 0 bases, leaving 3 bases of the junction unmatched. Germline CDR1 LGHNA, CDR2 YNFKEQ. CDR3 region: CASSQEAGGSTDTQYF. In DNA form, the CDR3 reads TGTGCCAGCAGCCAAGAGGCCGGGGGGAGCACAGATACGCAGTATTTT.

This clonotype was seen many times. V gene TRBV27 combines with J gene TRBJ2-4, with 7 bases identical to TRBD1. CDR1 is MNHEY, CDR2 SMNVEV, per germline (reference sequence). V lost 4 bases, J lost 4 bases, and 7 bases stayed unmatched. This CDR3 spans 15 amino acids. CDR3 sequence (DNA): TGTGCCAGCAGTTCATCCGGGACAGCGAAAAACATTCAGTACTTC. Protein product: CASSSSGTAKNIQYF.

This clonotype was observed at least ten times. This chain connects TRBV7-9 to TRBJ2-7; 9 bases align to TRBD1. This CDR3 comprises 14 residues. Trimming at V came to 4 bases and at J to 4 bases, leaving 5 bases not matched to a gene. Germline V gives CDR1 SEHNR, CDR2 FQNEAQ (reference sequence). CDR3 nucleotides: TGTGCCAGCAGCTGGGACAGGGAAGATTACGAGCAGTACTTC. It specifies CASSWDREDYEQYF.

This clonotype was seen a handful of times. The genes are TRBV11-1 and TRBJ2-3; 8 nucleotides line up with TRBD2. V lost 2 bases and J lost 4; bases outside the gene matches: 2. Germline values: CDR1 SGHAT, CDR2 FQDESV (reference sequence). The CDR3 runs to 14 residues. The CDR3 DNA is TGTGCCAGCAGCTTAACTAGCGGCCCAGATACGCAGTATTTT. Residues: CASSLTSGPDTQYF.

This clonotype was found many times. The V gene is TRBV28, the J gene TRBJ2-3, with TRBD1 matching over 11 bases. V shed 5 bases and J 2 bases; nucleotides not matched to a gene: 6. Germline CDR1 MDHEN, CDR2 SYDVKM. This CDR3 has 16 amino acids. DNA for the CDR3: TGTGCCAGCAGTCTTGGACAGGGGGCTTCCACAGATACGCAGTATTTT. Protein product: CASSLGQGASTDTQYF.

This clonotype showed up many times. In DNA, the CDR3 is TGTGCCAGCAGTTGGTATAGGGAAGCTTTCTTT. It yields the protein CASSWYREAFF. The chain uses TRBV12-3 or TRBV12-4 and TRBJ1-1; D unresolved. The CDR3 is made up of 11 amino acids. Trimming pared 4 bases from V and 8 bases from J, leaving 8 bases between.

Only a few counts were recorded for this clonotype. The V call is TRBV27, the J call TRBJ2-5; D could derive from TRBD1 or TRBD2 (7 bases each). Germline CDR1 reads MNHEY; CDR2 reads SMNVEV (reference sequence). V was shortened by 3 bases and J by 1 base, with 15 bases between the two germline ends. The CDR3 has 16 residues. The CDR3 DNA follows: TGTGCCAGCAGTTTGGGAGGGGGCGGACTCCAAGAGACCCAGTACTTC. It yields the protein CASSLGGGGLQETQYF.

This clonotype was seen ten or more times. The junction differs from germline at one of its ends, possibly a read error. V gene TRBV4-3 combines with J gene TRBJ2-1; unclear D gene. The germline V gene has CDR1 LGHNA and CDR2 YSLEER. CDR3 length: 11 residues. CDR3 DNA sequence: TGTGCCAGCAGTTATGGGAATGAGCAGTTCTTC. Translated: CASSYGNEQFF.

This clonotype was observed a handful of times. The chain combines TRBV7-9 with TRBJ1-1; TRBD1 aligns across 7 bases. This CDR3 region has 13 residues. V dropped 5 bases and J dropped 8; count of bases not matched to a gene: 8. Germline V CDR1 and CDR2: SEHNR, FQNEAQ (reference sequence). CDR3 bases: TGTGCCAGCAGCGCTCAGGGGGGCGTAGAAGCTTTCTTT. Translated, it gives CASSAQGGVEAFF.

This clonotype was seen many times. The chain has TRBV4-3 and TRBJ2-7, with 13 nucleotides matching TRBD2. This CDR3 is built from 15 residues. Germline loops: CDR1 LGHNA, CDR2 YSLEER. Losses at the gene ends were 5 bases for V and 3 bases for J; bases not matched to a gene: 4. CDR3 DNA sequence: TGCGCCAGCAGCAAAGGGACTAGCGGGGACTACGAGCAGTACTTC. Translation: CASSKGTSGDYEQYF.

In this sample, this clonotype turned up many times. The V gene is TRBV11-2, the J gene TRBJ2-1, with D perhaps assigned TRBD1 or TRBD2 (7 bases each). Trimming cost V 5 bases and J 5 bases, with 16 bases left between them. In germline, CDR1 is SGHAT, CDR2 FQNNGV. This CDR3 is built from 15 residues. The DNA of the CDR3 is TGTGCCAGCAGCGCGGGGGACAGACTAAACAATGAGCAGTTCTTC. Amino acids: CASSAGDRLNNEQFF. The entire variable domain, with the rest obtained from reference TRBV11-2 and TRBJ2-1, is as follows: EAGVAQSPRYKIIEKRQSVAFWCNPISGHATLYWYQQILGQGPKLLIQFQNNGVVDDSQLPKDRFSAERLKGVDSTLKIQPAKLEDSAVYLCASSAGDRLNNEQFFGPGTRLTVL.

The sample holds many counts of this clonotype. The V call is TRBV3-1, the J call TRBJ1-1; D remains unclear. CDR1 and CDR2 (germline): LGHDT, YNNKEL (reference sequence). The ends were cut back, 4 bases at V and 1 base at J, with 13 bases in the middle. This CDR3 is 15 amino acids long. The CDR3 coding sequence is TGTGCCAGCAGCCCGCCGGAGTGGAGGAACACTGAAGCTTTCTTT. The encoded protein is CASSPPEWRNTEAFF.

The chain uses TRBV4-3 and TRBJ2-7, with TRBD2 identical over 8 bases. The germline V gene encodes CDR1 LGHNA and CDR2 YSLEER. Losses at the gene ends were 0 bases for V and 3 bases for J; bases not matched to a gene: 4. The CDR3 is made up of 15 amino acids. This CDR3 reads CASSQDKTSGYEQYF. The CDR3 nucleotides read TGCGCCAGCAGCCAAGATAAAACTAGCGGCTACGAGCAGTACTTC.

This CDR3 reads CASSPRQDEQYF. In DNA form, the CDR3 reads TGTGCCAGCAGCCCCCGGCAGGACGAGCAGTACTTC. The V call is TRBV7-9, the J call TRBJ2-7; D is unresolved. CDR1 and CDR2 (germline): SEHNR, FQNEAQ (reference sequence). This CDR3 spans 12 amino acids. Trimming took off 5 bases at V and 5 bases at J, with 10 bases between the two ends.

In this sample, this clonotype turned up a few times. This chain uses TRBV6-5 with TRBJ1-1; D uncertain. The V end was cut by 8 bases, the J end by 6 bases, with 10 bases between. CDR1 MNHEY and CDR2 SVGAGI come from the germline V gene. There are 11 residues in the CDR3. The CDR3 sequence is CASGILPEAFF. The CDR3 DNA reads TGTGCCAGCGGAATCCTCCCTGAAGCTTTCTTT.

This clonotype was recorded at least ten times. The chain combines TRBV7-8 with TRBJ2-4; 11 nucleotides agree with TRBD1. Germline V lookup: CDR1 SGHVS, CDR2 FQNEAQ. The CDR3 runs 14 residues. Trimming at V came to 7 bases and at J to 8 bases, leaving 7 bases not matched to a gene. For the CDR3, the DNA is TGTGCCAGCACACGGGACAGGGGGATAGACATTCAGTACTTC. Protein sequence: CASTRDRGIDIQYF.

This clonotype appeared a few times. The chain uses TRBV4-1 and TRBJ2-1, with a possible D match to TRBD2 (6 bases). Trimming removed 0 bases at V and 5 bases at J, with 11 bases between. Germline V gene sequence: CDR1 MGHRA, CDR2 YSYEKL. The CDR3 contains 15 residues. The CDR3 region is CASSQEGTEHNEQFF. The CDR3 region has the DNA TGCGCCAGCAGCCAAGAAGGGACTGAACACAATGAGCAGTTCTTC.

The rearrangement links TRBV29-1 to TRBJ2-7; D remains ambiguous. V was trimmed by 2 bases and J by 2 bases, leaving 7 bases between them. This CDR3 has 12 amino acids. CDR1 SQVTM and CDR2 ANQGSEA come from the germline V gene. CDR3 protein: CSVETDTYEQYF. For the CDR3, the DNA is TGCAGCGTTGAAACGGATACCTACGAGCAGTACTTC.